The clone carrying this T cell receptor (beta chain) was detected once. The antigen is undetermined. With random hexamers, reverse transcription was performed on about 0.5 to 1 ug of RNA. Amplification of TCR beta CDR3 was carried out by immunoSEQ multiplex PCR, which covered 54 Vbeta and 13 Jbeta segments. Using its own MiXCR run on the immunoSEQ multiplex PCR reads, TCRdb lists one record per CDR3 protein. This sample has some 190,000 distinct CDR3 sequences, with around 95% found just once. This record belongs to a study of CD8 T cells in Susac syndrome. Study-level findings and limits: Only a relatively small number of individuals were included in the TCR sequencing and HLA analysis.

CDR3 length equals 15 residues. CDR1 is MNHEY and CDR2 is SVGAGI in the germline V gene. Trimming removed 4 bases from V and 2 bases from J, with 13 bases in between. Blood CD8+ and CD4+ T cells underwent high-throughput TCR beta sequencing. TEMRA cells were FACS-enriched, while CD8+ and CD4+ T cells were negatively isolated. V is TRBV6-5 and J is TRBJ2-3; D is perhaps TRBD2 (5 bases). Sequencing was performed on CD4+ T cells from PBMCs. This receptor was identified in a human donor in good health. This CDR3 is CASSSRTVYTDTQYF. CDR3 nucleotide sequence: TGTGCCAGCAGTTCTAGGACTGTCTACACAGATACGCAGTATTTT.